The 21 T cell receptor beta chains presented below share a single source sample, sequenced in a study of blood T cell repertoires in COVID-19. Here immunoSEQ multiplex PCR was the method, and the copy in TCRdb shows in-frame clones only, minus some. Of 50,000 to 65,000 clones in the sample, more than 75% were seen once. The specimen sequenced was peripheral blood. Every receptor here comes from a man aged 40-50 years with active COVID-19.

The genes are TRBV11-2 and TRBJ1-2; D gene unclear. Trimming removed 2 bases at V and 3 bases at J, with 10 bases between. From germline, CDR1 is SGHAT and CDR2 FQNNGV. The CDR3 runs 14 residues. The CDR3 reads CASSLSGSDYGYTF. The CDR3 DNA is TGTGCCAGCAGCTTAAGCGGGAGTGACTATGGCTACACCTTC.

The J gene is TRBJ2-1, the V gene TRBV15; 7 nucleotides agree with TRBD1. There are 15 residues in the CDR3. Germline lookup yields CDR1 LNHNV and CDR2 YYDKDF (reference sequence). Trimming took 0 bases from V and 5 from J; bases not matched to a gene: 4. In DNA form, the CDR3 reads TGTGCCACCAGCAGAGAAGGCCAGGGGGACAATGAGCAGTTCTTC. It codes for CATSREGQGDNEQFF.

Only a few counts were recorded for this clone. The CDR3 loop is CASSPVDWYGYTF. The CDR3 DNA reads TGTGCCAGCAGTCCCGTCGACTGGTATGGCTACACCTTC. The chain joins TRBV12-3 or TRBV12-4 to TRBJ1-2; the D is unclear. With 5 bases removed from V and 5 bases from J, the gap between germline ends came to 12 bases. There are 13 residues in the CDR3.

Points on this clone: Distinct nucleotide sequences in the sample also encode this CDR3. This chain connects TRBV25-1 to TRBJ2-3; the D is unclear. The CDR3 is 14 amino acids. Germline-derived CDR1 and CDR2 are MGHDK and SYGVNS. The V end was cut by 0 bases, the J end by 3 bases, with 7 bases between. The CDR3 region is CASSEYSLTDTQYF. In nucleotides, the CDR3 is TGTGCCAGCAGTGAATATTCACTGACAGATACGCAGTATTTT.

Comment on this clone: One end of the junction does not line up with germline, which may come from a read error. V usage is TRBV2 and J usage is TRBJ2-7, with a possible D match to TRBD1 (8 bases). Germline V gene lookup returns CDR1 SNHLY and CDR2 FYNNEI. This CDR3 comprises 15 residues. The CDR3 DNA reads TGTGCCAGCCGGAGGCGGGGGACAGGTTCCTCCGAGCAGTACTTC. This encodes CASRRRGTGSSEQYF.

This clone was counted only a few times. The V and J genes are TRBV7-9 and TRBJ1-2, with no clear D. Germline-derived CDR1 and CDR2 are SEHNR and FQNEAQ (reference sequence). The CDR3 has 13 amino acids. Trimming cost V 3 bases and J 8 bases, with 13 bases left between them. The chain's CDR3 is CASSFGGFEGYTF. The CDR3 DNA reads TGTGCCAGCAGCTTCGGCGGGTTTGAGGGCTACACCTTC. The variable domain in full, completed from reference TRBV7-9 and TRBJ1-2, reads DTGVSQNPRHKITKRGQNVTFRCDPISEHNRLYWYRQTLGQGPEFLTYFQNEAQLEKSRLLSDRFSAERPKGSFSTLEIQRTEQGDSAMYLCASSFGGFEGYTFGSGTRLTVV.

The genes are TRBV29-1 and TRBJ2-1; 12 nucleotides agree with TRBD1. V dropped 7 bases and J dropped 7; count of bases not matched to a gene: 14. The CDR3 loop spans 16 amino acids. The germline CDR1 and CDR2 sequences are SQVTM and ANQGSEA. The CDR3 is CSALTRDRGRGNEQFF. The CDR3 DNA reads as TGCAGCGCCCTGACCCGGGACAGGGGGCGCGGTAATGAGCAGTTCTTC.

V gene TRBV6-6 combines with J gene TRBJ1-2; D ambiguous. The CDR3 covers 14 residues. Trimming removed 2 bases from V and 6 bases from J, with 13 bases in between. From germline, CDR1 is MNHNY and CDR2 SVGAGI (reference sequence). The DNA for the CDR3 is TGTGCCAGCAGTTACCGCCGGAGTCCCGATGGCTACACCTTC. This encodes CASSYRRSPDGYTF.

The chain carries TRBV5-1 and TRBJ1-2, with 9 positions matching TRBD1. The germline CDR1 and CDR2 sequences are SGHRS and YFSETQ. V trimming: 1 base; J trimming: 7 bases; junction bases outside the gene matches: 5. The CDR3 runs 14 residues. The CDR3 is CASSLKGTGSGYTF. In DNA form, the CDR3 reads TGCGCCAGCAGCTTGAAAGGGACAGGGTCTGGCTACACCTTC.

In DNA form, the CDR3 reads TGTGCCAGCAGCGCCGTGGGGGCAGGGGATCGAGAGACCCAGTACTTC. Translation: CASSAVGAGDRETQYF. The chain employs TRBV28 and TRBJ2-5; D might be TRBD1 (6 bases). The CDR3 length is 16 residues. Trimming took off 6 bases at V and 4 bases at J, with 21 bases between the two ends. Looked up from germline, CDR1 is MDHEN and CDR2 is SYDVKM.

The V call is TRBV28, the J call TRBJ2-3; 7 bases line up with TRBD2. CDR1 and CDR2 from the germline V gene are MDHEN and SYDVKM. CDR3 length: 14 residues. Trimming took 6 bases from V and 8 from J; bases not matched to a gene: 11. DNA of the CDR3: TGTGCCAGCAGCGTGCTCGCGGGAGTGGTTACGCAGTATTTT. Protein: CASSVLAGVVTQYF.

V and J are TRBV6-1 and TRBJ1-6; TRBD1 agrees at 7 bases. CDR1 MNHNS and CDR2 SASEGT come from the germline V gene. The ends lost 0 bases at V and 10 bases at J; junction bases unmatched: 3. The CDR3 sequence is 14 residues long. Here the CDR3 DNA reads TGTGCCAGCAGTGAAGCTACAGGGGAATCACCCCTCCACTTT. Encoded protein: CASSEATGESPLHF.

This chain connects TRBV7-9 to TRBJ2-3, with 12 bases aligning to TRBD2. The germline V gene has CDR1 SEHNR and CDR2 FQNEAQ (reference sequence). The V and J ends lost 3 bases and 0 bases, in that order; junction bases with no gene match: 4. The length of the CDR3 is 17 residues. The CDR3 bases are TGTGCCAGCAGCTTCGGACTAGCGGGATCTAGCACAGATACGCAGTATTTT. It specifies CASSFGLAGSSTDTQYF.

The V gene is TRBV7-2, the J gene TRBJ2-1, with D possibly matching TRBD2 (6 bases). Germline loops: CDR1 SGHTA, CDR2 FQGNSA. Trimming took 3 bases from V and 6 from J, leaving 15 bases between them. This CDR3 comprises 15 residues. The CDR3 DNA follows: TGTGCCAGCAGCTTTCCGGGACTCCTATCCAATGAGCAGTTCTTC. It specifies CASSFPGLLSNEQFF.

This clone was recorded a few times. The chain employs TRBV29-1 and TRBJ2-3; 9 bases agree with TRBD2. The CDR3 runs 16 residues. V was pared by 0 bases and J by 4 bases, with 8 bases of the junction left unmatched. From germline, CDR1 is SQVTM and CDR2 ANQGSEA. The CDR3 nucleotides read TGCAGCGTTGAAGATAGGGTAGCGGGAGAAGCAGATACGCAGTATTTT. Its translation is CSVEDRVAGEADTQYF.

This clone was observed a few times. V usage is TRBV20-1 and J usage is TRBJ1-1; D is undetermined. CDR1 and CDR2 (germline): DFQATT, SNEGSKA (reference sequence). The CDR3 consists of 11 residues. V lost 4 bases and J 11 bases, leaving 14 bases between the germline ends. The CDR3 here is CSANDKLKAFF. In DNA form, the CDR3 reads TGCAGTGCTAATGACAAACTAAAGGCTTTCTTT.

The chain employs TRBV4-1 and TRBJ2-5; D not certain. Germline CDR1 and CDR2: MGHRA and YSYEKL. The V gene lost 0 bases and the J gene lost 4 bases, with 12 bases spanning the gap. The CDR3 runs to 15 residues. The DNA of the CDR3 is TGCGCCAGCAGCCAAGATATCACAGAACCAGAGACCCAGTACTTC. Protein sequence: CASSQDITEPETQYF.

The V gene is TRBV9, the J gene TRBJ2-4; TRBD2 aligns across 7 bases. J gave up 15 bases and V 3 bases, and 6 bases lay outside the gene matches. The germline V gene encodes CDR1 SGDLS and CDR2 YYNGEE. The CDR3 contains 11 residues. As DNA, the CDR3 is TGTGCCAGCAGCGATGGGGGGGTTTTGTACTTC. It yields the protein CASSDGGVLYF.

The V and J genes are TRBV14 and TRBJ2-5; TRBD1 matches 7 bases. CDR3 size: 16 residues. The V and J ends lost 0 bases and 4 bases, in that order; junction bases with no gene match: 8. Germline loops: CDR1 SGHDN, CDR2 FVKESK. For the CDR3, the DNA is TGTGCCAGCAGCCAAGATAGACAGGGATGGGGAGAGACCCAGTACTTC. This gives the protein CASSQDRQGWGETQYF.

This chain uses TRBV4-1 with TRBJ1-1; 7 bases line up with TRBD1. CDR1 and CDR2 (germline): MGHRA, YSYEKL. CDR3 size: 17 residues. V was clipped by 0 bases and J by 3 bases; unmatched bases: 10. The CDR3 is CASSQDSRGQRDTEAFF. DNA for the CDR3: TGCGCCAGCAGCCAAGATTCAAGGGGACAGCGGGACACTGAAGCTTTCTTT.

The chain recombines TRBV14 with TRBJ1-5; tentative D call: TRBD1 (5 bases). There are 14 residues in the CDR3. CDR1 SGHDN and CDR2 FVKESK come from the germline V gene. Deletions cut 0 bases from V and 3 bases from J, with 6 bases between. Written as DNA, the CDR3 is TGTGCCAGCAGCCAAGAAGGGGTCAATCAGCCCCAGCATTTT. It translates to CASSQEGVNQPQHF.